This record covers a single TCR beta chain. Its antigen is not identified. The sample belongs to a study of beta chain features in type 1 diabetes. Whole-study findings and limits: In all four CD4+ subsets, TCRB CDR3 length was significantly, moderately reduced in type 1 diabetes. The study found that naive, central memory and Treg TCRB repertoires appeared more similar in patients than in healthy donors. The study found fewer insertions and more deletions at VDJ junctions in type 1 diabetes patients. A potential PCR bias toward shorter templates would be equal in patient and control samples.

Expressed TCRB transcripts were sequenced, since all the RNA that had been isolated was reverse transcribed. Clones were read by immunoSEQ multiplex PCR, and TCRdb kept only the in-frame ones, dropping some. The repertoire consists of hundreds of thousands of clones, with approximately 10% occurring once and the leading ten covering 0.017%. The CDR3 consists of 15 residues. CDR1 and CDR2 (germline): SEHNR, FQNEAQ (reference sequence). V was pared by 7 bases and J by 2 bases, with 18 bases between. The source material was naive CD4+ T cells from blood. This sequence was found in a man in his thirties or forties with type 1 diabetes. The rearrangement links TRBV7-9 to TRBJ2-7; D possibly corresponds to TRBD2 (7 bases). The CDR3 loop is CASTLGRGVPYEQYF. As DNA, the CDR3 is TGTGCCAGCACCCTTGGGAGGGGGGTCCCCTACGAGCAGTACTTC.